This T cell receptor (beta chain) was captured in a study of cytomegalovirus exposure and HLA in healthy donors. Regarding the study as a whole: The CMV antigen specificity of a few CMV-associated chains was confirmed through in vitro analysis.

A multiplex PCR was run with 60 Vbeta primers and 13 Jbeta primers. Here immunoSEQ multiplex PCR was the method, and the copy in TCRdb shows in-frame clones only, minus some. The top ten hold 1% of the sample, which has about 130,000 clones, approximately 80% seen once. The CDR3 is 14 amino acids. Per germline, CDR1 SGHTA and CDR2 FQGNSA. The trim removed 3 bases at V and 5 bases at J, leaving 4 bases unmatched. In the case of this clone: The antigen is undetermined.

The specimen was PBMCs. This TCR came from a man aged 40-49 years in good health and CMV-seronegative. This chain links TRBV7-2 with TRBJ2-7; 10 bases align to TRBD2. The CDR3 DNA reads TGTGCCAGCAGCTTTAGACTAGCGGGCCACGAGCAGTACTTC. Translated: CASSFRLAGHEQYF.